This T cell receptor beta chain appears in the sequencing data of a study of blood T cell repertoires in COVID-19. About the study: Acute and convalescent COVID-19 specimens originated in the United States, Italy and Spain. In each case, the material was cDNA or gDNA derived from T cells, B-cell-depleted T cells, or PBMCs.

Per the original data handling: Estimated nucleated cell counts came from reference gene primer amplification. The protocol was immunoSEQ multiplex PCR, while the TCRdb copy is restricted to in-frame clones and leaves out a portion. V and J calls and clone size are those listed in that table; D and trimming were worked out from the DNA. The data contain 150,000 to 200,000 clones, 70% to 85% of them singletons. CDR1 SGHRS and CDR2 YFSETQ come from the germline V gene. This CDR3 has 17 amino acids. J lost 0 bases, V lost 0 bases, and 4 bases had no gene match. The source material was peripheral blood. This TCR came from a human donor with acute or convalescent COVID-19. The donor label of this sample is uncertain. This chain connects TRBV5-1 to TRBJ2-3; 10 nucleotides align to TRBD2. In DNA form, the CDR3 reads TGCGCCAGCAGCTTGGGGACTAGCGGACAGAGCACAGATACGCAGTATTTT. Its translation is CASSLGTSGQSTDTQYF.